Listed below are T cell receptor beta chains from one sample, sequenced in a study of T cells in Graves' hyperthyroidism and ophthalmopathy. TCRdb called the multiplex PCR reads again in MiXCR, with one record for every CDR3 protein. The sample holds approximately 510,000 distinct CDR3 sequences, under 25% seen once. Sequencing was carried out using blood. All receptors derive from a man aged 18-30 years with Graves' hyperthyroidism. Both conserved end residues are part of each CDR3. A D gene is named only where the DNA matches it firmly. The size field reads once, few, many or a size class.

V,size,length,J,D,CDR3,DNA
TRBV28,many,13,TRBJ2-7,TRBD1,CASSPGQVNEQYF,TGTGCCAGCAGTCCTGGACAGGTTAACGAGCAGTACTTC
TRBV11-1,few,15,TRBJ1-1,-,CASSLGRPQNTEAFF,TGTGCCAGCAGCTTAGGGCGGCCTCAGAACACTGAAGCTTTCTTT
TRBV6-8,many,15,TRBJ2-7,-,CASSYSTSAIREQYF,TGTGCCAGCAGTTACTCGACTTCGGCCATCCGGGAACAGTACTTC
TRBV10-2,many,15,TRBJ1-1,TRBD1,CASSSDRGRLTEAFF,TGCGCCAGCAGTTCGGACAGGGGGCGCCTAACTGAAGCTTTCTTT
TRBV2,many,14,TRBJ2-7,TRBD2,CASKWAGENYEQYF,TGTGCCAGCAAGTGGGCGGGGGAGAACTACGAGCAGTACTTC
TRBV28,many,13,TRBJ1-2,-,CASTRLRAAGYTF,TGTGCCAGCACCAGGTTAAGGGCGGCGGGCTACACCTTC
TRBV11-1,many,17,TRBJ2-5,-,CASSLDGVRGSQETQYF,TGTGCCAGCAGCCTAGACGGAGTGAGAGGTTCCCAAGAGACCCAGTACTTC
TRBV6-1,many,14,TRBJ1-6,TRBD1,CASREDRGRSPLHF,TGTGCCAGCAGGGAGGACAGGGGTCGTTCACCCCTCCACTTT
TRBV5-1,many,14,TRBJ2-2,-,CASSLVPATGELFF,TGCGCCAGCAGCTTGGTGCCGGCCACCGGGGAGCTGTTTTTT
TRBV3-1,many,14,TRBJ2-7,TRBD1,CASSPGQGIYEQYF,TGTGCCAGCAGTCCGGGACAGGGAATCTACGAGCAGTACTTC
TRBV13,few,15,TRBJ1-1,TRBD1,CASSKLQGIKTEAFF,TGTGCCAGCAGTAAGTTACAGGGGATTAAAACTGAAGCTTTCTTT